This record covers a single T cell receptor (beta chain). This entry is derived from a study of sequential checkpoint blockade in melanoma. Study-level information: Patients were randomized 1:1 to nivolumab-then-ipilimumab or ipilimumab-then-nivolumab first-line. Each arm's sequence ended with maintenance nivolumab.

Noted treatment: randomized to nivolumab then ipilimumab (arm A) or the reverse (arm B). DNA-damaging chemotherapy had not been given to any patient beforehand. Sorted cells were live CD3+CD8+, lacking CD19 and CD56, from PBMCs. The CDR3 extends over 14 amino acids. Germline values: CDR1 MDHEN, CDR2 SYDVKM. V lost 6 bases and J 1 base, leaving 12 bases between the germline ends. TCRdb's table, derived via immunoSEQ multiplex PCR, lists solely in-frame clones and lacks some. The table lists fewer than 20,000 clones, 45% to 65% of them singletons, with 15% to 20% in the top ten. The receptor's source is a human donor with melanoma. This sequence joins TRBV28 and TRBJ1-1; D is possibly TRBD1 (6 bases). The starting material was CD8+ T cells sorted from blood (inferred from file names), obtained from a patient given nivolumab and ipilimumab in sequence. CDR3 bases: TGTGCCAGCAGCCCTAGACAGGAGAACACTGAAGCTTTCTTT. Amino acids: CASSPRQENTEAFF.